These 32 T cell receptor beta chains share one sample of origin, sequenced in a study of CD8 T cells in Susac syndrome. Reverse transcription of about 0.5 to 1 ug RNA used random hexamers. TCRdb analysed the immunoSEQ multiplex PCR reads with MiXCR anew, one entry per CDR3 protein. The sample has some 220,000 distinct CDR3 sequences, around 96% seen once. Sequenced sample: CD4+ T cells from PBMCs. The source of these receptors is a human donor with multiple sclerosis.

J is TRBJ1-5 and V is TRBV29-1; the D is unclear. There are 14 residues in the CDR3. Germline-derived CDR1 and CDR2 are SQVTM and ANQGSEA. Trimming took off 6 bases at V and 0 bases at J, with 12 bases between the two ends. The CDR3 sequence: CSVTFGYSNQPQHF. DNA of the CDR3: TGCAGCGTCACCTTTGGATATAGCAATCAGCCCCAGCATTTT. Variable domain in full (rest from reference TRBV29-1 and TRBJ1-5): SAVISQKPSRDICQRGTSLTIQCQVDSQVTMMFWYRQQPGQSLTLIATANQGSEATYESGFVIDKFPISRPNLTFSTLTVSNMSPEDSSIYLCSVTFGYSNQPQHFGDGTRLSIL.

As to this clonotype: The junction does not match germline at one end; this may be a read error. The chain recombines TRBV7-7 with TRBJ2-1; 9 bases map to TRBD1. The CDR3 runs to 15 residues. Per germline, CDR1 SSHAT and CDR2 FNYEAQ (reference sequence). CDR3 DNA: TGTGCTAGCAGCTCCGGGACAGGGTTCAATAATGAGCAGTTCTTC. Its translation: CASSSGTGFNNEQFF.

This chain joins TRBV5-4 and TRBJ1-1, with D unresolved. CDR1 is SGHNT, CDR2 YYREEE, per germline (reference sequence). V dropped 5 bases and J dropped 0 bases, with 8 bases sitting between them. The CDR3 runs to 13 residues. CDR3 sequence: CASRYDMNTEAFF. The DNA for the CDR3 is TGTGCCAGCAGGTACGACATGAACACTGAAGCTTTCTTT.

The gene calls are TRBV30 and TRBJ1-2, with TRBD1 identical over 9 bases. This CDR3 is 12 amino acids long. The V gene's germline CDR1 is GTSNPN and CDR2 SVGIG (reference sequence). The V segment lost 5 bases and the J segment 5 bases; nucleotides outside the gene matches: 3. CDR3 sequence (DNA): TGTGCCTGGGGACAGGGGACTTATGGCTACACCTTC. This codes for CAWGQGTYGYTF.

The chain links TRBV20-1 to TRBJ2-7; D is possibly TRBD1 or TRBD2 (5 bases each). This CDR3 is built from 16 residues. V lost 0 bases to trimming and J lost 7 bases, with 22 bases between them. Germline V gene sequence: CDR1 DFQATT, CDR2 SNEGSKA (reference sequence). The CDR3: CSARERGDAPNWEQYF. CDR3 in DNA: TGCAGTGCTAGAGAGAGAGGGGACGCTCCCAATTGGGAGCAGTACTTC.

The gene calls are TRBV29-1 and TRBJ2-5; TRBD2 aligns across 7 bases. There are 12 residues in the CDR3. The germline CDR1 and CDR2 sequences are SQVTM and ANQGSEA. Trimming removed 3 bases from V and 5 bases from J; junction bases left unmatched: 3. The CDR3 here is CSVEREWETQYF. The DNA of the CDR3 is TGCAGCGTTGAGCGGGAGTGGGAGACCCAGTACTTC.

This clonotype was seen once. The rearrangement uses TRBV9 and TRBJ2-7, with 7 nucleotides matching TRBD2. The germline V gene encodes CDR1 SGDLS and CDR2 YYNGEE. J was trimmed by 7 bases and V by 3 bases; bases with no gene match: 4. The CDR3 runs to 12 residues. This CDR3 is CASSASGKEQYF. DNA for the CDR3: TGTGCCAGCAGCGCAAGCGGGAAAGAGCAGTACTTC.

This clonotype was counted once. The chain uses TRBV20-1 and TRBJ1-1; D uncertain. CDR1 DFQATT and CDR2 SNEGSKA come from the germline V gene (reference sequence). V shed 7 bases and J shed 1 base, with 10 bases lying between them. The CDR3 is 12 amino acids. CDR3 loop: CSVRHSNTEAFF. The CDR3 DNA reads as TGCAGTGTCAGACACTCGAACACTGAAGCTTTCTTT.

This chain joins TRBV4-1 and TRBJ2-7, with 7 bases that match TRBD1. Germline V gene sequence: CDR1 MGHRA, CDR2 YSYEKL. Unmatched junction bases numbered 20, after V lost 4 bases and J lost 2 bases. The CDR3 spans 19 residues. This chain's CDR3 is CASSLLSGGRQGRAYEQYF. The CDR3 region has the DNA TGCGCCAGCAGCCTTCTCAGTGGGGGAAGACAGGGAAGGGCCTACGAGCAGTACTTC.

The chain has TRBV5-1 and TRBJ2-7; TRBD2 might be the D (5 bases). The CDR3 extends over 13 amino acids. Germline assignment: CDR1 SGHRS and CDR2 YFSETQ. V lost 5 bases and J 6 bases, leaving 15 bases between the germline ends. CDR3 region: CASRADPRGEQYF. In DNA, the CDR3 is TGCGCCAGCAGGGCAGACCCCCGGGGCGAGCAGTACTTC.

CDR3 loop: CASRLQGANNEKLFF. The CDR3 nucleotides are TGTGCCAGCAGGCTACAGGGGGCAAACAATGAAAAACTGTTTTTT. The chain employs TRBV2 and TRBJ1-4; 9 bases agree with TRBD1. Losses at the gene ends were 6 bases for V and 5 bases for J; bases not matched to a gene: 7. CDR3 length equals 15 residues. Germline CDR1 is SNHLY and CDR2 is FYNNEI.

This chain uses TRBV20-1 with TRBJ1-2; D ambiguous. V gave up 1 base and J gave up 8 bases, with 14 bases separating them. This CDR3 contains 13 residues. Germline assignment: CDR1 DFQATT and CDR2 SNEGSKA (reference sequence). CDR3 region: CSARVSGIRGYTF. For the CDR3, the DNA is TGCAGTGCTAGAGTTTCGGGCATTAGGGGCTACACCTTC.

CDR3 amino acids: CSARGTPGREGYTF. The CDR3, as DNA: TGCAGTGCTAGGGGGACGCCTGGACGGGAGGGCTACACCTTC. This sequence joins TRBV20-1 and TRBJ1-2; a possible D gene is TRBD1 (5 bases). CDR3 size: 14 residues. V gave up 3 bases and J gave up 8 bases, with 19 bases separating them. Per the germline V gene, CDR1 is DFQATT and CDR2 is SNEGSKA (reference sequence).

V usage is TRBV3-1 and J usage is TRBJ2-1; tentatively, D is TRBD1 (6 bases). Germline CDR1 is LGHDT and CDR2 is YNNKEL (reference sequence). Trimming left V 5 bases short and J 7 bases short, with 18 bases between. The CDR3 runs 15 residues. This CDR3 reads CASSTRQVAENEQFF. In nucleotides, the CDR3 is TGTGCCAGCAGCACCCGACAGGTTGCGGAGAATGAGCAGTTCTTC.

This chain links TRBV27 with TRBJ2-5; D may match TRBD1 or TRBD2 (5 bases each). CDR3 length equals 18 residues. V was pared by 1 base and J by 2 bases, with 20 bases between. CDR1 and CDR2 (germline): MNHEY, SMNVEV (reference sequence). CDR3 sequence reads: CASSLYPRAGTEQETQYF. The CDR3 DNA reads as TGTGCCAGCAGTTTATATCCTCGGGCCGGGACGGAACAAGAGACCCAGTACTTC.

In nucleotides, the CDR3 is TGCAGTGCTAGTATCCGCCTTGAGAATCAGCCCCAGCATTTT. Its translation: CSASIRLENQPQHF. V is TRBV20-1 and J is TRBJ1-5; D is uncertain. Germline V gene data show CDR1 as DFQATT and CDR2 as SNEGSKA (reference sequence). The CDR3 loop spans 14 amino acids. Trimming took off 3 bases at V and 4 bases at J, with 13 bases between the two ends.

The rearrangement joins TRBV20-1 to TRBJ2-3, with 8 bases aligning to TRBD1. After removal of 3 bases from V and 5 bases from J, the junction contained 10 bases not matched to a gene. This CDR3 is 15 amino acids long. Germline V gene data show CDR1 as DFQATT and CDR2 as SNEGSKA (reference sequence). CDR3 sequence (DNA): TGCAGTGCTAGTAATCCAGGGGGCCGGGTAGATACGCAGTATTTT. Protein: CSASNPGGRVDTQYF.

The V gene is TRBV7-9, the J gene TRBJ2-3; 8 positions agree with TRBD2. The CDR3 is 16 amino acids. J gave up 2 bases and V 6 bases, and 10 bases lay outside the gene matches. The germline gives CDR1 SEHNR, CDR2 FQNEAQ (reference sequence). For the CDR3, the DNA is TGTGCCAGCAGTCCCAGCGGGAGCCGACACACAGATACGCAGTATTTT. Translation: CASSPSGSRHTDTQYF.

The chain has TRBV5-1 and TRBJ1-1; maybe TRBD1 (5 bases). CDR1 is SGHRS and CDR2 is YFSETQ in the germline V gene. Deletions cut 5 bases from V and 3 bases from J, with 14 bases between. CDR3 length: 14 residues. The CDR3 DNA is TGCGCCAGCAGGGGAGGACAACTTCACACTGAAGCTTTCTTT. Its translation is CASRGGQLHTEAFF. The full variable domain, with the rest looked up from reference TRBV5-1 and TRBJ1-1, is KAGVTQTPRYLIKTRGQQVTLSCSPISGHRSVSWYQQTPGQGLQFLFEYFSETQRNKGNFPGRFSGRQFSNSRSEMNVSTLELGDSALYLCASRGGQLHTEAFFGQGTRLTVV.

The chain is built from TRBV23-1 and TRBJ2-5, with TRBD1 matching 8 bases. TRBV23-1 is given ORF status, its function remaining uncertain. The CDR3 is 17 residues long. The trim removed 0 bases at V and 2 bases at J, leaving 8 bases unmatched. The CDR3 coding sequence is TGCGCCAGCAGTCAATCGCGGACAGGGAAGGGTCAAGAGACCCAGTACTTC. This translates into CASSQSRTGKGQETQYF.

This clonotype was found once. This chain uses TRBV5-6 with TRBJ1-2, with D uncertain. The CDR3 spans 14 residues. V lost 1 base to trimming and J lost 8 bases, with 15 bases between them. Looked up from germline, CDR1 is SGHDT and CDR2 is YYEEEE. The CDR3 reads CASSLTDGLRGYTF. In DNA, the CDR3 is TGTGCCAGCAGCTTGACGGACGGCCTCAGGGGCTACACCTTC. The full variable domain, with the rest looked up from reference TRBV5-6 and TRBJ1-2, is DAGVTQSPTHLIKTRGQQVTLRCSPKSGHDTVSWYQQALGQGPQFIFQYYEEEERQRGNFPDRFSGHQFPNYSSELNVNALLLGDSALYLCASSLTDGLRGYTFGSGTRLTVV.

The chain couples TRBV20-1 to TRBJ2-5; TRBD2 matches 7 bases. CDR3 length: 13 amino acids. The trim removed 3 bases at V and 4 bases at J, leaving 5 bases unmatched. Germline CDR1 and CDR2: DFQATT and SNEGSKA (reference sequence). For the CDR3, the DNA is TGCAGTGCTAGCGGGAGGTTAGGAGAGACCCAGTACTTC. Residues: CSASGRLGETQYF.

This sequence joins TRBV20-1 and TRBJ2-3; 8 bases are a match to TRBD1. CDR3 length: 15 residues. V was pared by 6 bases and J by 2 bases, with 10 bases of the junction left unmatched. The germline gives CDR1 DFQATT, CDR2 SNEGSKA (reference sequence). CDR3 in amino acids: CSAVDRAGSTDTQYF. The CDR3 bases are TGCAGTGCGGTGGACAGGGCGGGATCCACAGATACGCAGTATTTT.

The chain couples TRBV3-1 to TRBJ2-2; D is possibly TRBD2 (5 bases). This CDR3 spans 16 amino acids. CDR1 and CDR2 from the germline V gene are LGHDT and YNNKEL (reference sequence). The germline V and J ends were trimmed by 0 bases and 2 bases, with 10 bases remaining between them. The CDR3 loop reads CASSQELGVNTGELFF. CDR3 sequence (DNA): TGTGCCAGCAGCCAAGAGCTGGGAGTAAACACCGGGGAGCTGTTTTTT.

The chain combines TRBV18 with TRBJ1-2; 7 bases line up with TRBD1. There are 14 residues in the CDR3. Germline V lookup: CDR1 KGHSH, CDR2 LQKENI. J lost 9 bases, V lost 5 bases, and 12 bases had no gene match. The CDR3 DNA follows: TGTGCCAGCTCAACAGGGACAGTGGAGAATCGCTACACCTTC. This encodes CASSTGTVENRYTF.

The chain carries TRBV29-1 and TRBJ1-1; 11 bases map to TRBD1. The junction had 8 bases not matched to a gene; V was cut back by 4 bases and J by 10 bases. Germline V gene lookup returns CDR1 SQVTM and CDR2 ANQGSEA. This CDR3 contains 13 residues. Written as DNA, the CDR3 is TGCAGCGTTGTGGACAGGGGGCCGTTGGGAGCTTTCTTT. This translates into CSVVDRGPLGAFF.

This clonotype has only one observation. The CDR3 DNA reads as TGTGCCAGCAGTCGTGGCCCGCGTGGCTACACCTTC. Encoded protein: CASSRGPRGYTF. This chain connects TRBV12-3 or TRBV12-4 to TRBJ1-2, with D unresolved. The CDR3 runs to 12 residues. V shed 5 bases and J shed 7 bases, with 11 bases lying between them.

V is TRBV3-1 and J is TRBJ2-7; 7 bases align to TRBD2. V lost 2 bases and J lost 0; bases outside the gene matches: 7. CDR1 is LGHDT, CDR2 YNNKEL, per germline (reference sequence). The CDR3 has 16 amino acids. The CDR3 sequence is CASSQMPRDYSYEQYF. CDR3 DNA sequence: TGTGCCAGCAGCCAAATGCCCCGGGACTACTCCTACGAGCAGTACTTC.

The genes are TRBV20-1 and TRBJ2-7, with TRBD2 identical over 14 bases. Looked up from germline, CDR1 is DFQATT and CDR2 is SNEGSKA (reference sequence). The CDR3 totals 15 residues. Germline trimming cut 5 bases from V and 1 base from J; bases unmatched to any gene: 4. The chain's CDR3 is CSAPGTSGGSYEQYF. CDR3 nucleotide sequence: TGCAGTGCTCCAGGGACTAGCGGGGGTTCCTACGAGCAGTACTTC.

The chain recombines TRBV7-9 with TRBJ1-1; D unresolved. CDR1 and CDR2 from the germline V gene are SEHNR and FQNEAQ (reference sequence). V was clipped by 4 bases and J by 7 bases, with 22 bases between them. CDR3 length: 16 residues. In DNA form, the CDR3 reads TGTGCCAGCAGCTCCACCCGAAGCGGGTTATCGGGTGAAGCTTTCTTT. This sequence encodes CASSSTRSGLSGEAFF.

This chain connects TRBV20-1 to TRBJ2-7, with D possibly being TRBD1 (5 bases). Germline CDR1 reads DFQATT; CDR2 reads SNEGSKA (reference sequence). The CDR3 has 14 amino acids. Trimming pared 0 bases from V and 6 bases from J, leaving 15 bases between. The CDR3 DNA reads TGCAGTGCTAGAGATGTGGTAGGGGTAAGCGAGCAGTACTTC. Amino acid sequence: CSARDVVGVSEQYF.

The chain combines TRBV12-3 or TRBV12-4 with TRBJ2-3; D perhaps matches TRBD2 (6 bases). Trimming left V 5 bases short and J 6 bases short, with 12 bases between. This CDR3 is built from 13 residues. The CDR3 protein is CASSPGGRDTQYF. The CDR3 DNA follows: TGTGCCAGCAGTCCCGGGGGTCGGGATACGCAGTATTTT.